The 23 T cell receptor beta chains in this list originate from one sample, sequenced in a study of cytomegalovirus exposure and HLA in healthy donors. The PCR employed 60 Vbeta primers together with 13 Jbeta primers. The assay was immunoSEQ multiplex PCR, and TCRdb's table has in-frame clones only and misses some. The repertoire consists of about 200,000 clones, with roughly 70% occurring once and the leading ten covering less than 3%. Source material: PBMCs. The origin of the receptors is a man in his forties or fifties in good health and CMV-seropositive.

V usage is TRBV5-6 and J usage is TRBJ2-2; the match to TRBD1 covers 8 bases. J was trimmed by 2 bases and V by 3 bases; bases with no gene match: 9. CDR1 and CDR2 (germline): SGHDT, YYEEEE. CDR3 length: 17 residues. The CDR3 coding sequence is TGTGCCAGCAGCTCCTACCGGGGACAGGTCAACACCGGGGAGCTGTTTTTT. It encodes CASSSYRGQVNTGELFF.

This clone was counted only a few times. The junction shows a germline mismatch at one end, possibly a read error. Here the CDR3 reads CSSSFTRTGEGTDTQYF. CDR3 nucleotides: TGTTCCAGCAGCTTCACCCGGACGGGGGAGGGCACAGATACGCAGTATTTT. V and J are TRBV7-9 and TRBJ2-3; possibly TRBD2 for D (6 bases). The CDR3 is 17 amino acids. Germline values: CDR1 SEHNR, CDR2 FQNEAQ (reference sequence).

Only one count was recorded for this clone. V and J are TRBV7-2 and TRBJ1-2; 8 bases agree with TRBD1. The trim removed 4 bases at V and 3 bases at J, leaving 7 bases unmatched. The CDR3 has 15 residues. The germline V gene has CDR1 SGHTA and CDR2 FQGNSA. This chain's CDR3 is CASSWTTGDYYGYTF. CDR3 nucleotides: TGTGCCAGCAGCTGGACGACAGGGGATTACTATGGCTACACCTTC.

This clone was detected only once. The chain carries TRBV7-9 and TRBJ1-5; unclear D gene. There are 15 residues in the CDR3. Germline-derived CDR1 and CDR2 are SEHNR and FQNEAQ (reference sequence). V lost 3 bases and J 5 bases, leaving 14 bases between the germline ends. CDR3 in DNA: TGTGCCAGCAGCTTCGATCAAGAAGACTATCAGCCCCAGCATTTT. Protein: CASSFDQEDYQPQHF.

Notes on this clone: A junction boundary mismatches the germline segment, possibly from a read error. The chain uses TRBV7-2 and TRBJ2-3, with 9 nucleotides matching TRBD2. Germline-derived CDR1 and CDR2 are SGHTA and FQGNSA. The CDR3 loop spans 17 amino acids. The CDR3: CASSLGPSGGSTYTQYF. The CDR3 DNA sequence: TGTGCCAGCAGCTTAGGCCCGAGCGGGGGGAGCACATATACGCAGTATTTT. Full variable domain (remainder filled in from reference TRBV7-2 and TRBJ2-3): GAGVSQSPSNKVTEKGKDVELRCDPISGHTALYWYRQSLGQGLEFLIYFQGNSAPDKSGLPSDRFSAERTGGSVSTLTIQRTQQEDSAVYLCASSLGPSGGSTYTQYFGPGTRLTVL.

This clone was observed a few times. This sequence joins TRBV5-6 and TRBJ1-3, with D possibly TRBD1 on 5 matching bases. In germline, CDR1 is SGHDT, CDR2 YYEEEE. V was clipped by 0 bases and J by 2 bases, with 9 bases between them. This CDR3 contains 15 residues. CDR3 region: CASSLAGGTGNTIYF. The CDR3 nucleotides are TGTGCCAGCAGCTTGGCGGGGGGAACTGGAAACACCATATATTTT. Full variable domain (rest looked up from reference TRBV5-6 and TRBJ1-3): DAGVTQSPTHLIKTRGQQVTLRCSPKSGHDTVSWYQQALGQGPQFIFQYYEEEERQRGNFPDRFSGHQFPNYSSELNVNALLLGDSALYLCASSLAGGTGNTIYFGEGSWLTVV.

The CDR3 loop reads CASSFYEAEQFF. CDR3 nucleotides: TGTGCCAGCAGCTTTTATGAGGCTGAGCAGTTCTTC. The genes are TRBV7-2 and TRBJ2-1; unclear D gene. Germline CDR1 is SGHTA and CDR2 is FQGNSA. CDR3 length equals 12 residues. V was clipped by 3 bases and J by 9 bases, with 9 bases between them.

The J gene is TRBJ2-3, the V gene TRBV7-2, with TRBD1 identical over 7 bases. Germline CDR1 SGHTA, CDR2 FQGNSA. The CDR3 is made up of 13 amino acids. With V trimmed by 4 bases and J by 4 bases, 2 bases remained unmatched. The CDR3 DNA is TGTGCCAGCAGCTGGCAGGGGGCAGATACGCAGTATTTT. As protein: CASSWQGADTQYF.

Only a few counts were recorded for this clone. The chain combines TRBV2 with TRBJ2-7, with 9 positions matching TRBD1. Unmatched junction bases numbered 13, after V lost 7 bases and J lost 3 bases. CDR1 is SNHLY, CDR2 FYNNEI, per germline. CDR3 length: 16 amino acids. CDR3 DNA: TGTGCCAGCACCCGGGGGAGGACAGGGGTTATCTACGAGCAGTACTTC. This sequence encodes CASTRGRTGVIYEQYF.

This clone was picked up a small number of times. The V and J genes are TRBV29-1 and TRBJ1-2, with D unresolved. The CDR3 runs 13 residues. Germline CDR1 is SQVTM and CDR2 is ANQGSEA. V was trimmed by 5 bases and J by 6 bases, leaving 16 bases between them. This CDR3 is CSVKSWGGDGYTF. In DNA form, the CDR3 reads TGCAGCGTTAAGTCATGGGGAGGCGATGGCTACACCTTC.

This clone has just a few counts. The chain recombines TRBV7-2 with TRBJ1-5; 9 positions match TRBD1. CDR1 and CDR2 (germline): SGHTA, FQGNSA. This CDR3 contains 15 residues. The junction had 4 bases not matched to a gene; V was cut back by 5 bases and J by 2 bases. The CDR3 protein is CASSLTGGGNQPQHF. The CDR3 DNA follows: TGTGCCAGCAGCCTAACAGGGGGCGGCAATCAGCCCCAGCATTTT.

This chain joins TRBV6-6 and TRBJ2-5; 8 nucleotides match TRBD2. The J segment lost 5 bases and the V segment lost 7 bases, leaving 6 bases of the junction unmatched. Per germline, CDR1 MNHNY and CDR2 SVGAGI (reference sequence). The CDR3 is 13 residues long. CDR3 nucleotide sequence: TGTGCCAGCACCAGTAGCGGGGCCGAGACCCAGTACTTC. It is translated as CASTSSGAETQYF.

This chain joins TRBV6-6 and TRBJ1-2, with D uncertain. The V end lost 5 bases, the J end lost 6 bases, and 19 bases lay between the germline ends. Germline CDR1 is MNHNY and CDR2 is SVGAGI (reference sequence). The CDR3 loop spans 15 amino acids. The CDR3 protein is CASSPVPNSLDGYTF. CDR3 coding DNA: TGTGCCAGCAGTCCTGTACCGAATTCCCTAGATGGCTACACCTTC.

The chain links TRBV7-2 to TRBJ2-7; 7 bases map to TRBD1. J gave up 3 bases and V 4 bases, and 9 bases lay outside the gene matches. The CDR3 is made up of 15 amino acids. CDR1 and CDR2 from the germline V gene are SGHTA and FQGNSA. The CDR3 is CASSSRQGKYYEQYF. The CDR3 region has the DNA TGTGCCAGCAGCTCCAGACAGGGAAAGTACTACGAGCAGTACTTC.

There are a few counts of this clone. The chain uses TRBV5-1 and TRBJ2-3; 9 nucleotides line up with TRBD2. The germline V gene encodes CDR1 SGHRS and CDR2 YFSETQ. CDR3 length: 16 residues. The trim removed 6 bases at V and 1 base at J, leaving 9 bases unmatched. Here the CDR3 DNA reads TGCGCCAGCACCCTGCCTGCGGGAGGGGGCACAGATACGCAGTATTTT. Protein product: CASTLPAGGGTDTQYF.

The J gene is TRBJ2-2, the V gene TRBV4-1; D unclear. Germline CDR1 MGHRA, CDR2 YSYEKL. The length of the CDR3 is 15 residues. Between the trimmed V and J ends, which lost 2 bases and 1 base, there was a span of 8 bases. DNA for the CDR3: TGCGCCAGCAGCCAAAGTACTATGAACACCGGGGAGCTGTTTTTT. This codes for CASSQSTMNTGELFF.

This CDR3 is CASSPGELGKLFF. Here the CDR3 DNA reads TGTGCCAGCAGCCCCGGGGAGTTGGGAAAACTGTTTTTT. The genes are TRBV6-6 and TRBJ1-4, with D uncertain. V lost 6 bases to trimming and J lost 10 bases, with 15 bases between them. Germline V gives CDR1 MNHNY, CDR2 SVGAGI (reference sequence). This CDR3 comprises 13 residues.

The gene calls are TRBV7-6 and TRBJ2-5; the match to TRBD1 covers 9 bases. The germline gives CDR1 SGHVS, CDR2 FNYEAQ. The CDR3 extends over 15 amino acids. With V trimmed by 3 bases and J by 5 bases, 7 bases remained unmatched. Written as DNA, the CDR3 is TGTGCCAGCAGCTTGCTACAGGGGGCCTGGGAGACCCAGTACTTC. This codes for CASSLLQGAWETQYF.

The chain couples TRBV10-3 to TRBJ2-1; 7 nucleotides match TRBD2. The CDR3 is 15 residues long. The V and J ends lost 4 bases and 5 bases, in that order; junction bases with no gene match: 8. Germline V gives CDR1 ENHRY, CDR2 SYGVKD. CDR3 bases: TGTGCCATCAGTGTGGGAATGAGCGGGGACAATGAGCAGTTCTTC. This gives the protein CAISVGMSGDNEQFF.

This chain joins TRBV12-5 and TRBJ2-5; 14 positions match TRBD2. CDR1 LGHNT and CDR2 FRNRAP come from the germline V gene. J lost 4 bases, V lost 0 bases, and 16 bases had no gene match. The CDR3 sequence is 21 residues long. This chain's CDR3 is CASGLVRRLTSGGAGRETQYF. CDR3 in DNA: TGTGCTAGTGGTTTGGTACGAAGATTGACTAGCGGGGGGGCGGGGAGAGAGACCCAGTACTTC.

A few counts support this clone. The rearrangement links TRBV4-1 to TRBJ2-5; 9 positions match TRBD2. Germline CDR1 MGHRA, CDR2 YSYEKL. V was clipped by 4 bases and J by 4 bases; unmatched bases: 13. This CDR3 comprises 17 residues. Here the CDR3 DNA reads TGCGCCAGCAGCCCCGCCGTGCTAGCGGGAAGAGGAGAGACCCAGTACTTC. Amino acid sequence: CASSPAVLAGRGETQYF.

The chain links TRBV7-2 to TRBJ2-5, with 9 bases that match TRBD1. The CDR3 runs 14 residues. After removal of 5 bases from V and 7 bases from J, the junction contained 8 bases not matched to a gene. Germline CDR1 is SGHTA and CDR2 is FQGNSA. The CDR3 reads CASSGNRGQGTQYF. DNA of the CDR3: TGTGCCAGCAGCGGCAACAGGGGGCAGGGGACCCAGTACTTC.

The CDR3 loop is CASSLLQGGGNYGYTF. For the CDR3, the DNA is TGTGCCAGCAGTTTGCTACAGGGCGGAGGTAACTATGGCTACACCTTC. The chain has TRBV13 and TRBJ1-2, with D possibly being TRBD1 (6 bases). V lost 6 bases to trimming and J lost 1 base, with 18 bases between them. Germline CDR1 PRHDT, CDR2 FYEKMQ (reference sequence). The CDR3 length is 16 residues.